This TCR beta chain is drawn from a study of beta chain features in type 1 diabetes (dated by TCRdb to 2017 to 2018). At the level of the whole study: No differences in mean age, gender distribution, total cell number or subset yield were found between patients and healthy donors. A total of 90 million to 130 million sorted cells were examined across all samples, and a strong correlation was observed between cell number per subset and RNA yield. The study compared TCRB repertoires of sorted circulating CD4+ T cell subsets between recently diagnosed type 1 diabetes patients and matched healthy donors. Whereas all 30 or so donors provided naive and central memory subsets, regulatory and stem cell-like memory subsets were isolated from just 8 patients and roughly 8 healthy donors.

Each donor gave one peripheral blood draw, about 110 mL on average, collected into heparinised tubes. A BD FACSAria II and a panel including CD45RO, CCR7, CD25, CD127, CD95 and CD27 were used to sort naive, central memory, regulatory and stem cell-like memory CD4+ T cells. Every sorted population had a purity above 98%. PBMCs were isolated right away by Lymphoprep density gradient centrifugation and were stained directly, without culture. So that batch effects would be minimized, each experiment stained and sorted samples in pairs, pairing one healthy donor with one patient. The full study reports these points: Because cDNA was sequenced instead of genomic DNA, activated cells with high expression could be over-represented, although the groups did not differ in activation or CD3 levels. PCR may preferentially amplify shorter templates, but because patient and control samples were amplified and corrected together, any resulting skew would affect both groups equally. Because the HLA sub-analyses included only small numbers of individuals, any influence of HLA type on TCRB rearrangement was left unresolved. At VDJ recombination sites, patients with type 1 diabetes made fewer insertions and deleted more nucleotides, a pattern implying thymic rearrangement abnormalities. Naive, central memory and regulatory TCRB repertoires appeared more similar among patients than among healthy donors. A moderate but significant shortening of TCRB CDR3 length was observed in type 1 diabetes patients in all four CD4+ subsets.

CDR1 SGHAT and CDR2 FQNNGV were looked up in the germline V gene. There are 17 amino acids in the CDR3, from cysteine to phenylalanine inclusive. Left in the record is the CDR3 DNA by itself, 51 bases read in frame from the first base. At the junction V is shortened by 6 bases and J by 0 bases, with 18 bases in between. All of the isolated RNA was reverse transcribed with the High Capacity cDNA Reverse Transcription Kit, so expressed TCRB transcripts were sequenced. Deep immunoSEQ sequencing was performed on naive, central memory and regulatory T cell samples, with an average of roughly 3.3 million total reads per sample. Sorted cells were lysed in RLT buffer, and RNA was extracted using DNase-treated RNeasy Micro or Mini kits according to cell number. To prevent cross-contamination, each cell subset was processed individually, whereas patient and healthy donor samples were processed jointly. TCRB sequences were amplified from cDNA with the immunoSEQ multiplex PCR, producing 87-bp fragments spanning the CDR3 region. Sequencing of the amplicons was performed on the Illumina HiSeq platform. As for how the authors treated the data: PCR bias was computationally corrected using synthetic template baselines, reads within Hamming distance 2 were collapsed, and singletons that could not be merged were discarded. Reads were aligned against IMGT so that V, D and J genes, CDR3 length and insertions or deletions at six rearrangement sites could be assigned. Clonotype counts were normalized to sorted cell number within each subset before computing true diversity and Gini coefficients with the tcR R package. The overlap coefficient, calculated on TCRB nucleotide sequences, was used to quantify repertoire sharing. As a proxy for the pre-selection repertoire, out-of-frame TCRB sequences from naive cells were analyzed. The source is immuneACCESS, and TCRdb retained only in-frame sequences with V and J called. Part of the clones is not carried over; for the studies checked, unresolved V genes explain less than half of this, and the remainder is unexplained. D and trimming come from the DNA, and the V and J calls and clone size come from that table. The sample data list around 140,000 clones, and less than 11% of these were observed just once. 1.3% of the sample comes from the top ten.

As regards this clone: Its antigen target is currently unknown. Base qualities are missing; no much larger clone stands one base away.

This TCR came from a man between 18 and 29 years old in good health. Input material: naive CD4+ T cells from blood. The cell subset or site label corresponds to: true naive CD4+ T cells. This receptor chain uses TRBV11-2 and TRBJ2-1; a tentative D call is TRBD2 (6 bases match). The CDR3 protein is CASRQNRIGGSYNEQFF. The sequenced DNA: TGTGCCAGCAGACAGAACCGGATCGGGGGCTCCTACAATGAGCAGTTCTTC. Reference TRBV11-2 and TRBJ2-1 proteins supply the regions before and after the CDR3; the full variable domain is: EAGVAQSPRYKIIEKRQSVAFWCNPISGHATLYWYQQILGQGPKLLIQFQNNGVVDDSQLPKDRFSAERLKGVDSTLKIQPAKLEDSAVYLCASRQNRIGGSYNEQFFGPGTRLTVL.